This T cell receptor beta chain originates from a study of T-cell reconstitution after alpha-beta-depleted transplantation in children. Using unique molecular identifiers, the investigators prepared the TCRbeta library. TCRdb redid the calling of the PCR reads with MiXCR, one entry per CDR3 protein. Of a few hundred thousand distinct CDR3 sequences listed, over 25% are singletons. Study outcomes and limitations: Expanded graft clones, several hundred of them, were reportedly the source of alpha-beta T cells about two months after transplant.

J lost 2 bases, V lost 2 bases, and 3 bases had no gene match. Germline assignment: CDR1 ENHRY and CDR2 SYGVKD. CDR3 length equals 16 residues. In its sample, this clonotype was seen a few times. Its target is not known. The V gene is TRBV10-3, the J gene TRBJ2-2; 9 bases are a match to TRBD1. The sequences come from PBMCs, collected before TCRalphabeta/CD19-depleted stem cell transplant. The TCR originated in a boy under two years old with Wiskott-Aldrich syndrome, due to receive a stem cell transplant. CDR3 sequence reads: CAISEGTGRNTGELFF. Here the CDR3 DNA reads TGTGCCATCAGTGAGGGGACAGGGAGAAACACCGGGGAGCTGTTTTTT.